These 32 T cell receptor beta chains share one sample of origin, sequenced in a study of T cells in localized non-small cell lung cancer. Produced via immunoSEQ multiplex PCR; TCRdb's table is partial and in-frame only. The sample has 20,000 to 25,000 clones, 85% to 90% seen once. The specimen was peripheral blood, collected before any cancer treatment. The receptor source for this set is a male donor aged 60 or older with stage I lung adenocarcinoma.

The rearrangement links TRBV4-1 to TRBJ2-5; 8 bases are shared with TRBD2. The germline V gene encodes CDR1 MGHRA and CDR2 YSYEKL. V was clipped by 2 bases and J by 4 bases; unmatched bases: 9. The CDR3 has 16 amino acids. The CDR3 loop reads CASSQPPGGGGETQYF. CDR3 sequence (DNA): TGCGCCAGCAGCCAACCCCCGGGGGGGGGTGGAGAGACCCAGTACTTC.

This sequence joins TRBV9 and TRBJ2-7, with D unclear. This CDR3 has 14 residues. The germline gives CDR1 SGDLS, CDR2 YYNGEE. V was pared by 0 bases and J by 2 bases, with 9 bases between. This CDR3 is CASSVEMFPYEQYF. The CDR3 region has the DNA TGTGCCAGCAGCGTAGAAATGTTCCCCTACGAGCAGTACTTC.

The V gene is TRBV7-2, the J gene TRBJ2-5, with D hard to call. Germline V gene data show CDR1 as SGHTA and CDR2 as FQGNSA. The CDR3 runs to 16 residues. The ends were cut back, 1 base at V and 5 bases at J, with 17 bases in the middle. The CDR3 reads CASSLVVVGGVETQYF. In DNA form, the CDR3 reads TGTGCCAGCAGCTTAGTTGTCGTTGGTGGGGTGGAGACCCAGTACTTC.

CDR3 in DNA: TGTGCCAGCAGCTTAAAGGGACAGGGTTTTAGGGACACTGAAGCTTTCTTT. It codes for CASSLKGQGFRDTEAFF. V is TRBV11-2 and J is TRBJ1-1; 9 bases fit TRBD1. V lost 2 bases to trimming and J lost 3 bases; unmatched junction nucleotides: 10. The CDR3 length is 17 residues. CDR1 SGHAT and CDR2 FQNNGV come from the germline V gene.

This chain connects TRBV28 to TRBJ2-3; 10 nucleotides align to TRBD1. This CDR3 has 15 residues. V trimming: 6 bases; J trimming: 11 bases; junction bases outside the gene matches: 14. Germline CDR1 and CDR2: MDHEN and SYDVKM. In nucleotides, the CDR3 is TGTGCCAGCAGCACCCCGGGACAGGGGAGTCTAGGGCAGTATTTT. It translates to CASSTPGQGSLGQYF.

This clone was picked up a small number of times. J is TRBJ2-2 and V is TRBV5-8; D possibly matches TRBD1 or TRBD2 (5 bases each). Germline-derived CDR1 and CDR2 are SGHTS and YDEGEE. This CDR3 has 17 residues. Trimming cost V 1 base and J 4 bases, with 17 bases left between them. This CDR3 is CASSLPREGVSTGELFF. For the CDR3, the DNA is TGTGCCAGCAGCTTGCCCCGGGAAGGGGTGAGCACCGGGGAGCTGTTTTTT.

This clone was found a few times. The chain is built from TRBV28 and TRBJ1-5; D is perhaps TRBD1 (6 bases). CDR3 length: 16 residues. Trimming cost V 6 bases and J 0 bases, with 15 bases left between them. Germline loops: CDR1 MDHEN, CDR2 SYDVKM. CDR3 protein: CASREDSWYSNQPQHF. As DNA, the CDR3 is TGTGCCAGCAGAGAGGACAGTTGGTATAGCAATCAGCCCCAGCATTTT.

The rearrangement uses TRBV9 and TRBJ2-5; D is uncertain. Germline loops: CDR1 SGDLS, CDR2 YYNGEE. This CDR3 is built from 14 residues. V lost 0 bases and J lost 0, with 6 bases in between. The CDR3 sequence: CASSVGADQETQYF. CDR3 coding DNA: TGTGCCAGCAGCGTAGGGGCGGACCAAGAGACCCAGTACTTC.

Here the CDR3 reads CAMGTAYEQYF. The CDR3 DNA follows: TGTGCCATGGGGACAGCCTACGAGCAGTACTTC. The gene calls are TRBV10-3 and TRBJ2-7, with TRBD1 matching 7 bases. With V trimmed by 9 bases and J by 2 bases, 1 base remained unmatched. The CDR3 runs 11 residues. Germline-derived CDR1 and CDR2 are ENHRY and SYGVKD.

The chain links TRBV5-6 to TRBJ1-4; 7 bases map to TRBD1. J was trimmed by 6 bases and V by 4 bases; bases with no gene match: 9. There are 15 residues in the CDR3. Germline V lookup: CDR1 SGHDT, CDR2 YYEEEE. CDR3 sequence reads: CASSPGRGRDEKLFF. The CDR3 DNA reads TGTGCCAGCAGCCCCGGGAGGGGGCGCGATGAAAAACTGTTTTTT.

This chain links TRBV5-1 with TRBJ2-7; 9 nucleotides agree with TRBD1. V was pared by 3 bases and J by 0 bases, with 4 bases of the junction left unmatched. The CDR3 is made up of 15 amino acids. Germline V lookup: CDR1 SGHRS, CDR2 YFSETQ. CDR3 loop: CASSSNRGRSYEQYF. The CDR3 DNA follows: TGCGCCAGCAGCTCGAACAGGGGGCGCTCCTACGAGCAGTACTTC.

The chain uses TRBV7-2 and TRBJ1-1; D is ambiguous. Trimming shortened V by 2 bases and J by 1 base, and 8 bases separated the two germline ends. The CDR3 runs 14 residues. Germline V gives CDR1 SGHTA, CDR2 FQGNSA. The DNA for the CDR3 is TGTGCCAGCAGCTTATCCCAGGCGAACACTGAAGCTTTCTTT. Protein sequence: CASSLSQANTEAFF.

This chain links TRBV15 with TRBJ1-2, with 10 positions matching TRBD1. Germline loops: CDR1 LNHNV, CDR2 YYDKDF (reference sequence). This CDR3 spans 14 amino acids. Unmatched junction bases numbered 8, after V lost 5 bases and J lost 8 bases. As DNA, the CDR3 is TGTGCCACCAGCGTCCGACAGGGGGCGGTCGGCTACACCTTC. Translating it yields CATSVRQGAVGYTF.

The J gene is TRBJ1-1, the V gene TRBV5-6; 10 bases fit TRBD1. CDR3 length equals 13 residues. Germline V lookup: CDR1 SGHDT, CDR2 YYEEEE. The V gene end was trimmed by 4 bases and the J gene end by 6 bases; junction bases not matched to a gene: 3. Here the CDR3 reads CASSPGTGAEAFF. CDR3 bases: TGTGCCAGCAGCCCTGGGACAGGGGCTGAAGCTTTCTTT.

In DNA, the CDR3 is TGTGCCAGCAGCTTCTTCGGAGACTTCCAAGAGACCCAGTACTTC. It encodes CASSFFGDFQETQYF. V is TRBV5-5 and J is TRBJ2-5; D not certain. Trimming cost V 2 bases and J 1 base, with 12 bases left between them. This CDR3 is built from 15 residues. Germline V gives CDR1 SGHKS, CDR2 YYEKEE (reference sequence).

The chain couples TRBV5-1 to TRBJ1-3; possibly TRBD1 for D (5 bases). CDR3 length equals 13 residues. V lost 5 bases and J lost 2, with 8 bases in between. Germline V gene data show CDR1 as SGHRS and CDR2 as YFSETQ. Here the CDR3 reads CASREGTGNTIYF. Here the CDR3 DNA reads TGCGCCAGCAGGGAGGGGACTGGAAACACCATATATTTT.

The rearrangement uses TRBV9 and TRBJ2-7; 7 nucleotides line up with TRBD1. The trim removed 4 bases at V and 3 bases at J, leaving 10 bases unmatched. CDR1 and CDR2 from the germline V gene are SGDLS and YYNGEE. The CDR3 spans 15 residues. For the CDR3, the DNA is TGTGCCAGCAGCCCCACAGGGGCCGGCTTCTACGAGCAGTACTTC. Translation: CASSPTGAGFYEQYF. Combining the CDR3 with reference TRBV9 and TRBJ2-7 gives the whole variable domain DSGVTQTPKHLITATGQRVTLRCSPRSGDLSVYWYQQSLDQGLQFLIQYYNGEERAKGNILERFSAQQFPDLHSELNLSSLELGDSALYFCASSPTGAGFYEQYFGPGTRLTVT.

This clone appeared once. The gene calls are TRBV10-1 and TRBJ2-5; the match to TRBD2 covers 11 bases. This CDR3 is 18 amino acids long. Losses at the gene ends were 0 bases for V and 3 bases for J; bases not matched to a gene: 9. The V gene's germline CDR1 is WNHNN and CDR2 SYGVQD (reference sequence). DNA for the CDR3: TGCGCCAGCAGTGAGTCGGGTAGCGGGAGGGTCAAGGAAGAGACCCAGTACTTC. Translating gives CASSESGSGRVKEETQYF.

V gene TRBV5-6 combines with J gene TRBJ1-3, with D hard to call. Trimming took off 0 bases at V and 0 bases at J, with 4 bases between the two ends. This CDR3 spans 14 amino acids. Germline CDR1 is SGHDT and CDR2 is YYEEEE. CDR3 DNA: TGTGCCAGCAGCTTGGTGGGCTCTGGAAACACCATATATTTT. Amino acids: CASSLVGSGNTIYF.

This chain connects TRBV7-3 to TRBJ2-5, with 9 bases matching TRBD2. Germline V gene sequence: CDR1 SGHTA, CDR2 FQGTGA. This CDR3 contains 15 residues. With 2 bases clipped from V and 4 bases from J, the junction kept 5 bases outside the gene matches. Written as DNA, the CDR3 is TGTGCCAGCAGCTTAGAAGGCGGGGGGGCAGAGACCCAGTACTTC. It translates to CASSLEGGGAETQYF.

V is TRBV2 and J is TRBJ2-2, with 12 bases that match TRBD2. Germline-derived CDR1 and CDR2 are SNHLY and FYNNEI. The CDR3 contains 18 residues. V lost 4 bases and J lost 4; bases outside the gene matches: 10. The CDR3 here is CASSVLLAGGGGTGELFF. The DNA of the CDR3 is TGTGCCAGCAGTGTTCTTCTAGCGGGAGGGGGAGGCACCGGGGAGCTGTTTTTT. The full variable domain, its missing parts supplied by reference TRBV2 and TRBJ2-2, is EPEVTQTPSHQVTQMGQEVILRCVPISNHLYFYWYRQILGQKVEFLVSFYNNEISEKSEIFDDQFSVERPDGSNFTLKIRSTKLEDSAMYFCASSVLLAGGGGTGELFFGEGSRLTVL.

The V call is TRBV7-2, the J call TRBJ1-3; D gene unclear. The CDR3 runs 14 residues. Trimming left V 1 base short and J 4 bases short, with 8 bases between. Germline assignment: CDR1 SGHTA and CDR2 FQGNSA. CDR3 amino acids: CASSLEAAGNTIYF. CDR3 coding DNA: TGTGCCAGCAGCTTAGAGGCCGCGGGAAACACCATATATTTT. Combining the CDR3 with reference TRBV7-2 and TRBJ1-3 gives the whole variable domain GAGVSQSPSNKVTEKGKDVELRCDPISGHTALYWYRQSLGQGLEFLIYFQGNSAPDKSGLPSDRFSAERTGGSVSTLTIQRTQQEDSAVYLCASSLEAAGNTIYFGEGSWLTVV.

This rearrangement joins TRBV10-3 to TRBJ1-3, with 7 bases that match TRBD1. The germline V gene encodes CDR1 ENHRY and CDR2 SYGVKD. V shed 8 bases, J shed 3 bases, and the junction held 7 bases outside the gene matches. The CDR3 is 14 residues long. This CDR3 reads CAIRQGLDGNTIYF. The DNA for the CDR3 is TGTGCCATCCGACAGGGCCTAGATGGAAACACCATATATTTT.

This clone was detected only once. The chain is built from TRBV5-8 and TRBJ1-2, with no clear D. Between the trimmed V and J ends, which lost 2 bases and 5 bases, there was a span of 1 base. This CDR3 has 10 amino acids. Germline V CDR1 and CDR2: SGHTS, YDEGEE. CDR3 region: CASSFYGYTF. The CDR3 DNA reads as TGTGCCAGCAGCTTTTATGGCTACACCTTC.

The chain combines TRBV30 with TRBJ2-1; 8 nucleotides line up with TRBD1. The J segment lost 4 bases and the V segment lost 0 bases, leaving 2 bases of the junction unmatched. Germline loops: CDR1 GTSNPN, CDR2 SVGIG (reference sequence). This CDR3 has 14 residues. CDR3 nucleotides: TGTGCCTGGAGTGTGGGGACAGGTTACAATGAGCAGTTCTTC. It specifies CAWSVGTGYNEQFF. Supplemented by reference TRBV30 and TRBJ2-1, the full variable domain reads SQTIHQWPATLVQPVGSPLSLECTVEGTSNPNLYWYRQAAGRGLQLLFYSVGIGQISSEVPQNLSASRPQDRQFILSSKKLLLSDSGFYLCAWSVGTGYNEQFFGPGTRLTVL.

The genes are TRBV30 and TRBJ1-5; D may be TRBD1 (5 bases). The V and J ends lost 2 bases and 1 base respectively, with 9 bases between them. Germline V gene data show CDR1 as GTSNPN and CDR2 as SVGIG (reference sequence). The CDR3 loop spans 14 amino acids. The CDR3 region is CAWSRRGSNQPQHF. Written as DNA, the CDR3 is TGTGCCTGGAGTCGAAGGGGAAGCAATCAGCCCCAGCATTTT.

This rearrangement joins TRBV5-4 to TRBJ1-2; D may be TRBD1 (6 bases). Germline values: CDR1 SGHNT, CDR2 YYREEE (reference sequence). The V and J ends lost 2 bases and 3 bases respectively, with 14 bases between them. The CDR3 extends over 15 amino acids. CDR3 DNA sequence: TGTGCCAGCAGCTTTGCAGGGGCTGGTGACTATGGCTACACCTTC. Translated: CASSFAGAGDYGYTF.

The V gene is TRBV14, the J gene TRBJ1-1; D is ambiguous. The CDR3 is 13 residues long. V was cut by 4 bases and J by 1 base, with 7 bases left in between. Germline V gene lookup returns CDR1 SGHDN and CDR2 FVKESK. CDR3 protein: CASSPRRNTEAFF. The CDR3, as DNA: TGTGCCAGCAGCCCCAGGCGGAACACTGAAGCTTTCTTT.

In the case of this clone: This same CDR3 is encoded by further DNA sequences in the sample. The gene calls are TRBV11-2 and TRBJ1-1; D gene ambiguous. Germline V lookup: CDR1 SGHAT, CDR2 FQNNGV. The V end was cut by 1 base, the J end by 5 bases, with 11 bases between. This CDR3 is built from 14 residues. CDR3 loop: CASSLAGRITEAFF. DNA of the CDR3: TGTGCCAGCAGCTTAGCTGGCAGAATAACTGAAGCTTTCTTT. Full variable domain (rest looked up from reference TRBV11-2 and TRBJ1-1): EAGVAQSPRYKIIEKRQSVAFWCNPISGHATLYWYQQILGQGPKLLIQFQNNGVVDDSQLPKDRFSAERLKGVDSTLKIQPAKLEDSAVYLCASSLAGRITEAFFGQGTRLTVV.

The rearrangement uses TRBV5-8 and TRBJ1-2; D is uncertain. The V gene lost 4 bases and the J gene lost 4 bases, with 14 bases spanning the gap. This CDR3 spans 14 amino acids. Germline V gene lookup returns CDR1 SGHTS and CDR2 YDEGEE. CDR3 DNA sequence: TGTGCCAGCAGCCGGTTGGCTCCAATCTATGGCTACACCTTC. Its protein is CASSRLAPIYGYTF.

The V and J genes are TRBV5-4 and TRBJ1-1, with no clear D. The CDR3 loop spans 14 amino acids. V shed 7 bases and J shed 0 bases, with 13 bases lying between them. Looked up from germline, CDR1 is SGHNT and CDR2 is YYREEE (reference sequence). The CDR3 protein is CASGERLLNTEAFF. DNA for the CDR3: TGTGCCAGCGGTGAGAGACTCTTGAACACTGAAGCTTTCTTT.

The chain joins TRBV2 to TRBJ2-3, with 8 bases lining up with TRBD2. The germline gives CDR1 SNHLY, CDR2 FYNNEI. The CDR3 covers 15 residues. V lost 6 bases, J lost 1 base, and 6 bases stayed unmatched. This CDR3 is CASSGRAGGTDTQYF. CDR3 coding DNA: TGTGCCAGCAGCGGGCGAGCGGGGGGCACAGATACGCAGTATTTT. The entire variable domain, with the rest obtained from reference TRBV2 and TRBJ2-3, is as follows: EPEVTQTPSHQVTQMGQEVILRCVPISNHLYFYWYRQILGQKVEFLVSFYNNEISEKSEIFDDQFSVERPDGSNFTLKIRSTKLEDSAMYFCASSGRAGGTDTQYFGPGTRLTVL.